The 2 T cell receptor beta chains listed next were all sequenced from one sample in a study of lymphopenia after photon versus proton radiotherapy. The data were produced by immunoSEQ multiplex PCR, yet TCRdb's version contains in-frame clones alone and is incomplete. The table lists 15,000 to 20,000 clones, about 88% of them singletons, with roughly 10% in the top ten. The sequencing used peripheral blood, collected from a patient treated with proton-based radiotherapy. The receptor source for this set is a man between 65 and 80 years old with pancreatic cancer.

This sequence joins TRBV10-3 and TRBJ1-1; D remains ambiguous. Germline V gives CDR1 ENHRY, CDR2 SYGVKD. This CDR3 spans 13 amino acids. V shed 4 bases and J shed 0 bases, with 6 bases lying between them. The DNA of the CDR3 is TGTGCCATCAGTGGACGGATGAACACTGAAGCTTTCTTT. As protein: CAISGRMNTEAFF.

The V gene is TRBV5-1, the J gene TRBJ2-1, with D perhaps TRBD2 (6 bases). The CDR3 has 15 amino acids. V shed 5 bases and J shed 1 base, with 13 bases lying between them. Germline V lookup: CDR1 SGHRS, CDR2 YFSETQ. DNA of the CDR3: TGCGCCAGCAGTCAAGACAGCGGGTCCTACAATGAGCAGTTCTTC. It specifies CASSQDSGSYNEQFF.